Described below is a single T cell receptor beta chain sequence and its context. Its cognate antigen has yet to be identified. No qualities accompany the bases; no much larger clone lies one base away. CDR1 and CDR2 were assigned from the germline V gene as SNHLY and FYNNEI. The germline V end is reduced by 8 bases and the J end by 7 bases; junction bases left unmatched: 14. Inclusive of the bounding cysteine and phenylalanine, the CDR3 is 16 residues long. Only CDR3 DNA remains: 48 bases, in frame from the first base. This record comes from a study of graft-versus-host responses after intestinal transplantation (dated by TCRdb to the early 2020s). With regard to the full study: Multivisceral, liver-intestinal, or isolated intestinal transplants were received by the recipients. Every recipient was given anti-thymocyte globulin induction, then maintenance tacrolimus and steroids for 3 to 4 years. After intestinal transplantation, graft-versus-host and host-versus-graft alloreactive T cell clones were followed in the graft, circulation and bone marrow using bulk TCR-beta CDR3 sequencing. To identify alloreactive clones, pre-transplant mixed lymphocyte reaction products were sequenced and compared with unstimulated pre-transplant donor and recipient T cells. The cohort enrolled 20 to 30 intestinal transplant recipients including one retransplant, and a few patients lacking pretransplant specimens were excluded. Donor T cell macrochimerism was defined as a peak of at least 4% donor T cells among recipient peripheral blood mononuclear cells. Instead of going to the commercial service, samples from three later patients were sequenced in-house on an Illumina MiSeq and processed with MiXCR. Here is what the overall study found, with its caveats: The relatively low number and heterogeneity of intestinal transplant patients limited the conclusions. GvH clones were found in recipient bone marrow, and some of the GvH clones appeared earlier in ileal mucosa or blood, which is consistent with an intestinal mucosal origin. In the allografts of patients with donor T cell macrochimerism, GvH to HvG T cell clonal ratios were high. Early after transplant, peak levels of circulating GvH clones were found to be associated with declines in HvG clones.

In the first month after transplant, blood samples were collected up to 4 times, and after that at least monthly when available. Libraries were prepared through the immunoSEQ multiplex PCR assay. Adaptive Biotechnologies carried out high-throughput TCR-beta CDR3 sequencing of genomic DNA for most patients. Concerning the study's data processing: TCR sequencing data were retrieved from Adaptive's ImmunoSEQ software for about 17 patients, whereas a few other patients were processed with MiXCR and VDJtools. CDR3 nucleotide sequences shared by donor and recipient were removed because the origin of these sequences could not be assigned. To count as alloreactive, a clone needed at least 2-fold expansion over unstimulated cells and a minimum CFSE-low frequency of 0.002% (template counts) or 0.001% (read counts). Clones were considered mappable if detected in sequenced pre-transplant spleen, lymph node, or MLR CFSE-low populations of the donor or recipient. Cumulative frequency of alloreactive clones was calculated as a percentage of all sequences weighted by copy number. TCRdb provides this immuneACCESS table in a form limited to in-frame rearrangements. Some clones are lacking; in checked studies, under half of them reflect an unresolved V gene, and why the rest are absent is not known. V, J and clone size derive from that table, while D and trimming were established from the DNA sequence. This sample lists fewer than 75,000 clones; about 90% were detected once. The ten top clones hold 1.5% to 2% of the sample.

This TCR came from a human patient who received an intestinal transplant, so some T cells may come from the graft donor. This sample comprised PBMCs, obtained 26 days after transplant. The receptor chain draws on TRBV2 and TRBJ2-2; TRBD1 fits 9 bases in the junction. The CDR3 amino acid sequence is: CASGGGGQGISGELFF. The DNA sequence follows: TGTGCCAGCGGGGGGGGTGGACAGGGGATCAGCGGGGAGCTGTTTTTT.